This T cell receptor (beta chain) was documented in a study of cytomegalovirus exposure and HLA in healthy donors. Study observations and caveats: It is likely that the observed cluster of highly shared sequence variants was a sequencing artifact. As a later analysis revealed, the rate of TCR association differed by HLA locus, with DRB1 most and HLA-C fewest. From TCR beta sequences, most subjects' HLA-A and HLA-B alleles were reportedly predicted accurately.

The study ran its PCR with 60 Vbeta and 13 Jbeta primers. TCRdb's table, derived via immunoSEQ multiplex PCR, lists solely in-frame clones and lacks some. The data show 130,000 or so clones, with roughly three quarters seen just once and approximately 0.94% held by the top ten. Germline CDR1 is GTSNPN and CDR2 is SVGIG (reference sequence). There are 15 residues in the CDR3. Trimming cost V 1 base and J 0 bases; bases outside gene matches: 2. Concerning this clone: Its matching antigen is unknown.

The chain combines TRBV30 with TRBJ1-3, with 8 bases aligning to TRBD1. Specimen: PBMCs. This receptor was obtained from a woman aged 60-70 years in good health and CMV-seronegative. DNA of the CDR3: TGTGCCTGGAGTGGGACAGGGAACTCTGGAAACACCATATATTTT. It is translated as CAWSGTGNSGNTIYF.